This T cell receptor beta chain was sequenced for a study of control samples from healthy donors and cancer patients. The protocol was immunoSEQ multiplex PCR, while the TCRdb copy is restricted to in-frame clones and leaves out a portion. The sample shows about 170,000 clones, 85% to 95% of them seen only once. V was pared by 1 base and J by 3 bases, with 13 bases between. From germline, CDR1 is SGHVS and CDR2 FQNEAQ. This CDR3 has 16 amino acids. The chain combines TRBV7-8 with TRBJ1-5; possibly TRBD1 for D (6 bases). This TCR was recovered from a woman in her sixties in good health. Material: blood. The CDR3 coding sequence is TGTGCCAGCAGCTTAGAAGTCGGGGACACCAATCAGCCCCAGCATTTT. The encoded protein is CASSLEVGDTNQPQHF.